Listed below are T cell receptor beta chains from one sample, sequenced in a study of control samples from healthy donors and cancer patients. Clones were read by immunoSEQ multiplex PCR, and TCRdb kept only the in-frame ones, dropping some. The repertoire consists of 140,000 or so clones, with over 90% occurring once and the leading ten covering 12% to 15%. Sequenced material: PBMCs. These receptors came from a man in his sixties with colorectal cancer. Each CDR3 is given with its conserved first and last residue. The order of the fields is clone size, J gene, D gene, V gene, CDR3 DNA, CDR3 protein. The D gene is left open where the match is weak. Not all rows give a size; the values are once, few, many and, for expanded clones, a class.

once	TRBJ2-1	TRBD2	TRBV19	TGTGCCAGTAGTAACCGGGACGCCGGGGGGGATGAGCAGTTCTTC	CASSNRDAGGDEQFF
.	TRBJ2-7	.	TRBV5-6	TGTGCCAGCAGCGGAGGCGCCGGCTCCTACGAGCAGTACTTC	CASSGGAGSYEQYF
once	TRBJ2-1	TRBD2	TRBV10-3	TGTGCCATCGGCTCCAGGACTAGCGGGGGGGGCAATGAGCAGTTCTTC	CAIGSRTSGGGNEQFF
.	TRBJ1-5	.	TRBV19	TGTGCCAGTAGTGAAGGAAATAGCAATCAGCCCCAGCATTTT	CASSEGNSNQPQHF
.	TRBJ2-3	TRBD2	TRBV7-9	TGTGCCAGCAGCTTACTCGGGACTAGCGGGATAAATACGCAGTATTTT	CASSLLGTSGINTQYF
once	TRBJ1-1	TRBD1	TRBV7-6	TGTGCCAGCAGCGCAGCGTTCACAGGGGGCACTGAAGCTTTCTTT	CASSAAFTGGTEAFF
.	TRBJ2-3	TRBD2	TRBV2	TGTGCCACCAAGACTAGCGGGAATACAGATACGCAGTATTTT	CATKTSGNTDTQYF
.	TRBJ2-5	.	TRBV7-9	TGTGCCAGCAGCCAATTGGAACTATTTCAAGAGACCCAGTACTTC	CASSQLELFQETQYF
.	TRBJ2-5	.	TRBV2	TGTGCCAGCAGCGGAGGGGCGGGGGCCACGACCCAGTACTTC	CASSGGAGATTQYF
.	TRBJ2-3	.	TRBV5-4	TGTGCCAGCAGCTTTAAGGGGGTGGCAGATACGCAGTATTTT	CASSFKGVADTQYF
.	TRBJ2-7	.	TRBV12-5	TGTGCTAGCGCCGATAATGAAGCCTACGAGCAGTACTTC	CASADNEAYEQYF
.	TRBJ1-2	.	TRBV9	TGTGCCAGCAGCCCATTGACTGGGGGGGGAAGCTATGGCTACACCTTC	CASSPLTGGGSYGYTF
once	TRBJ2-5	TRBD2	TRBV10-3	TGTGCCATTTCTAGCGGGGAGGAGACCCAGTACTTC	CAISSGEETQYF